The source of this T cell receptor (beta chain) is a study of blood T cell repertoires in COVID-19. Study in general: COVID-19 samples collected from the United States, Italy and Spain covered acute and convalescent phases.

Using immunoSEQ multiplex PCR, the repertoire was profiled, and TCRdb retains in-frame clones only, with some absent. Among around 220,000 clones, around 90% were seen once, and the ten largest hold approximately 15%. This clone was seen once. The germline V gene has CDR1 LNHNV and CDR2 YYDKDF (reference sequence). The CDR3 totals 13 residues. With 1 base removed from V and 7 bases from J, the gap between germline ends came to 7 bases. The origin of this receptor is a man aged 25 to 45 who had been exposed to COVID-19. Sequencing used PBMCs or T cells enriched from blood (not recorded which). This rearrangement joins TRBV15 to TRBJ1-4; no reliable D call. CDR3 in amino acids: CATSRGSGEKLFF. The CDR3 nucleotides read TGTGCCACCAGCAGAGGAAGCGGTGAAAAACTGTTTTTT.